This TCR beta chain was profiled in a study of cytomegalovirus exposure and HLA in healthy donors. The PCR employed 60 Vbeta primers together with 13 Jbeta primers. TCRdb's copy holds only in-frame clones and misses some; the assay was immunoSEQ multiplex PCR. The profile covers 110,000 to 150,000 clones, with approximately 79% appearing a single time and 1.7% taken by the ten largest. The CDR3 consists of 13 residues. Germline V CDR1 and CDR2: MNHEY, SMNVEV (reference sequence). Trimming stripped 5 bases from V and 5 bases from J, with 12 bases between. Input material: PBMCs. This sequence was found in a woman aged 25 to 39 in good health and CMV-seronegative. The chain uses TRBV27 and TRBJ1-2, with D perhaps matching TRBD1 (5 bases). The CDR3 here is CASSVQARYGYTF. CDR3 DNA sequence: TGTGCCAGCAGTGTACAGGCTCGGTATGGCTACACCTTC.